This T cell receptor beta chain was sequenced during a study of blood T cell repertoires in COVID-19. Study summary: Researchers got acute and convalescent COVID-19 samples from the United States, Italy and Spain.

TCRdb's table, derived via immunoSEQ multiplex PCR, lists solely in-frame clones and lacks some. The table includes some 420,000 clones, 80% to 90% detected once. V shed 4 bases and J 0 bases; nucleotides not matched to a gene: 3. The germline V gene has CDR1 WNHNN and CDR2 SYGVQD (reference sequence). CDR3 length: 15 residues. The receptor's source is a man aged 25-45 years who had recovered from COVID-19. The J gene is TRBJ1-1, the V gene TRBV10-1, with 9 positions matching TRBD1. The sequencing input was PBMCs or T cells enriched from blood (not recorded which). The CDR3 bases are TGCGCCAGCAGTGCACAGGGGGCAATGAACACTGAAGCTTTCTTT. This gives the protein CASSAQGAMNTEAFF.